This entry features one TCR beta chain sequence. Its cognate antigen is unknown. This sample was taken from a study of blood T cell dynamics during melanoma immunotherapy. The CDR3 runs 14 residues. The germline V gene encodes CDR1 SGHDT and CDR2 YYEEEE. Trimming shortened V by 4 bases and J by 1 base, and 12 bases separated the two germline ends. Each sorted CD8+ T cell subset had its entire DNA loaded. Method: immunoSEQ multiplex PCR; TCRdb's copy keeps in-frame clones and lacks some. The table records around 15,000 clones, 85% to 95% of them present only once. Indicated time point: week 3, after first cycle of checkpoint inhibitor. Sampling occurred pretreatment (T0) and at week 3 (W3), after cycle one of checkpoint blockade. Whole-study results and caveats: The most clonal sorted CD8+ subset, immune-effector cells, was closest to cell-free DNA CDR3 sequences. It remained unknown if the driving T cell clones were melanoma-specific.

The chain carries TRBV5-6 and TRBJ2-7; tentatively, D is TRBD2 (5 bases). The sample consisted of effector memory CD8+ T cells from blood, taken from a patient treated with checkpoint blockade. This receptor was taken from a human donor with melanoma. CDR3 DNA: TGTGCCAGCAGCACCCCGGGGATATCCTACGAGCAGTACTTC. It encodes CASSTPGISYEQYF.